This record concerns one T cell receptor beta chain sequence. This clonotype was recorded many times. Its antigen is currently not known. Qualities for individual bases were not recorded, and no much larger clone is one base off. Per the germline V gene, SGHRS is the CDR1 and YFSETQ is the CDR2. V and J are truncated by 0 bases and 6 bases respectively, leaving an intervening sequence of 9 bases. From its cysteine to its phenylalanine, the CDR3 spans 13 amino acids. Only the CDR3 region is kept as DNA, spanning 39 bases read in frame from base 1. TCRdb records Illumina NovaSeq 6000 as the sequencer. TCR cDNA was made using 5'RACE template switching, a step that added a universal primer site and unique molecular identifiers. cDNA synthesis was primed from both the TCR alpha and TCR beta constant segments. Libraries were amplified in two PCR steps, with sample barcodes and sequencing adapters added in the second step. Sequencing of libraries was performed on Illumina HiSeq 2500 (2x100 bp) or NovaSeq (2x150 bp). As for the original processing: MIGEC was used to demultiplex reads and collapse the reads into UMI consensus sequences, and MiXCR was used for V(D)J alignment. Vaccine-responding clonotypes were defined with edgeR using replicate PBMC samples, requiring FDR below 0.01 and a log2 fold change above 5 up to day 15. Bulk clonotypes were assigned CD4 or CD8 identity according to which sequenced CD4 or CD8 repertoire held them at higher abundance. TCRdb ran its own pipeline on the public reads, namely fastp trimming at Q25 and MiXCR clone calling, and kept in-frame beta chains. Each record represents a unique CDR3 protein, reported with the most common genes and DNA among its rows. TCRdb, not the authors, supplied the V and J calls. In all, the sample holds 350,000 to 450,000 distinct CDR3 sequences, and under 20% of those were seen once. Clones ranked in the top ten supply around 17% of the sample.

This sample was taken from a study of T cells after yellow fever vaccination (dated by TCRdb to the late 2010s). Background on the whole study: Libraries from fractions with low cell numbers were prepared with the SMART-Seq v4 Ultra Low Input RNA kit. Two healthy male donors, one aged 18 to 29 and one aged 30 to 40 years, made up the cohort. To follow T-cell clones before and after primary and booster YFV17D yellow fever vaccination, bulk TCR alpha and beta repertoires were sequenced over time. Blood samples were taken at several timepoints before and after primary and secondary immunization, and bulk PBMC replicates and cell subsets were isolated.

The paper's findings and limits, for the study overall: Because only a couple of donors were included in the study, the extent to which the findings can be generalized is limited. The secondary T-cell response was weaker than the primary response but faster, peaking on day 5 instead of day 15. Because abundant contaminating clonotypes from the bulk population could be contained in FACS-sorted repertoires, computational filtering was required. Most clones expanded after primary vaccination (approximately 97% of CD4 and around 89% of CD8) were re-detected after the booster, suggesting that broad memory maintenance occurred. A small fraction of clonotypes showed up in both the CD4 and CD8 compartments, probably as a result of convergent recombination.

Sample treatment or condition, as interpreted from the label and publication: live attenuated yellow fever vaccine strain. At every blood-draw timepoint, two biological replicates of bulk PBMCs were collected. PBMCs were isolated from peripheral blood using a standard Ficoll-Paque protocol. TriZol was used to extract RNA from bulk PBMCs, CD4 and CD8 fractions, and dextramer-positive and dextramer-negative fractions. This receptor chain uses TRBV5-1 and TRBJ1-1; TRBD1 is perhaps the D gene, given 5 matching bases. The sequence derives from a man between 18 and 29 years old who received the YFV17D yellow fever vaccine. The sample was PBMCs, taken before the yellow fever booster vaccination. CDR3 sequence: CASSLGQGAEAFF. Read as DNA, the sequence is TGCGCCAGCAGCTTGGGGCAGGGAGCTGAAGCTTTCTTT.